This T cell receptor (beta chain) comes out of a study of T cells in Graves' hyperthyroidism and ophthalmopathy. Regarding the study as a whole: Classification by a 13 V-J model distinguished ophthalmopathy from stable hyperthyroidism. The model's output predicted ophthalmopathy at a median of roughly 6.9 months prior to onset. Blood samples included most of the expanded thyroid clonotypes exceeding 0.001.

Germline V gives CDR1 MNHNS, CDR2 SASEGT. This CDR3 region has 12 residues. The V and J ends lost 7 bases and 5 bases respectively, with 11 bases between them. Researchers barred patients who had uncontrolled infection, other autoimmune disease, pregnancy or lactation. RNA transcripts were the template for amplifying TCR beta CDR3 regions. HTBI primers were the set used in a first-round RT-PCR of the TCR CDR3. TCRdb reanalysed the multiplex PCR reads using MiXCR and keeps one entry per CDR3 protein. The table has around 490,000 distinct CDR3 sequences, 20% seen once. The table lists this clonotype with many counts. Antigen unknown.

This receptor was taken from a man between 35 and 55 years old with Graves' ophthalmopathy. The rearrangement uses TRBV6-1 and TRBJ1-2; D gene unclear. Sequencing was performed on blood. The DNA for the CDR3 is TGTGCCAGCAAACCTGAGGGATATGGCTACACCTTC. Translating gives CASKPEGYGYTF.